The 20 T cell receptor beta chains in this list originate from one sample, sequenced in a study of cytomegalovirus exposure and HLA in healthy donors. Primers: 60 Vbeta forward and 13 Jbeta reverse. The repertoire was sequenced with immunoSEQ multiplex PCR; TCRdb's copy has only in-frame clones and lacks some. The sample carries about 130,000 clones, around 82% recorded once. Sequenced sample: PBMCs. The receptors shown here come from a man aged 45 to 65 in good health and CMV-seronegative.

This chain connects TRBV2 to TRBJ2-2; TRBD2 agrees at 10 bases. The junction had 8 bases not matched to a gene; V was cut back by 6 bases and J by 7 bases. Germline V lookup: CDR1 SNHLY, CDR2 FYNNEI. This CDR3 comprises 15 residues. CDR3 in amino acids: CASSLLAGRDGELFF. CDR3 DNA: TGTGCCAGCAGCCTACTAGCGGGAAGGGACGGGGAGCTGTTTTTT.

In this sample, this clone turned up a few times. The gene calls are TRBV10-1 and TRBJ2-1; no clear D. With 3 bases removed from V and 8 bases from J, the gap between germline ends came to 8 bases. This CDR3 is built from 12 residues. CDR1 WNHNN and CDR2 SYGVQD come from the germline V gene (reference sequence). This chain's CDR3 is CASSDSRHEQFF. CDR3 bases: TGCGCCAGCAGTGATTCCCGTCATGAGCAGTTCTTC.

This clone was recorded a few times. The chain couples TRBV10-3 to TRBJ2-7, with 8 nucleotides matching TRBD2. This CDR3 is 15 amino acids long. Germline V gene data show CDR1 as ENHRY and CDR2 as SYGVKD. With 2 bases clipped from V and 4 bases from J, the junction kept 7 bases outside the gene matches. The CDR3 protein is CAISERAGVVYEQYF. CDR3 coding DNA: TGTGCCATCAGTGAGAGAGCGGGAGTCGTGTACGAGCAGTACTTC.

This chain links TRBV7-2 with TRBJ1-5; D unresolved. The V end lost 2 bases, the J end lost 3 bases, and 8 bases lay between the germline ends. There are 14 residues in the CDR3. Germline V gene sequence: CDR1 SGHTA, CDR2 FQGNSA. Written as DNA, the CDR3 is TGTGCCAGCAGCTTAAGCGGTGCCAATCAGCCCCAGCATTTT. Protein product: CASSLSGANQPQHF.

This rearrangement joins TRBV19 to TRBJ1-3, with D hard to call. With 3 bases removed from V and 0 bases from J, the gap between germline ends came to 15 bases. The germline V gene has CDR1 LNHDA and CDR2 SQIVND (reference sequence). This CDR3 is built from 17 residues. CDR3 sequence: CASSITRSAPSGNTIYF. CDR3 DNA sequence: TGTGCCAGTAGTATTACCAGGTCGGCACCCTCTGGAAACACCATATATTTT.

The chain uses TRBV5-1 and TRBJ1-4; a possible D gene is TRBD1 (6 bases). V was clipped by 0 bases and J by 8 bases, with 14 bases between them. This CDR3 contains 15 residues. Germline values: CDR1 SGHRS, CDR2 YFSETQ. In DNA, the CDR3 is TGCGCCAGCAGCTTGGAGCACAGGGTTGGGGAAAAACTGTTTTTT. This encodes CASSLEHRVGEKLFF.

The chain joins TRBV9 to TRBJ2-1, with 8 bases that match TRBD1. The length of the CDR3 is 15 residues. With 4 bases clipped from V and 1 base from J, the junction kept 4 bases outside the gene matches. In germline, CDR1 is SGDLS, CDR2 YYNGEE. In DNA form, the CDR3 reads TGTGCCAGCAGCCCCCGGACAGGGTCCTACAATGAGCAGTTCTTC. Its protein is CASSPRTGSYNEQFF.

The chain recombines TRBV7-9 with TRBJ2-1; 8 positions match TRBD1. Germline V gene sequence: CDR1 SEHNR, CDR2 FQNEAQ (reference sequence). This CDR3 has 14 residues. The ends lost 8 bases at V and 7 bases at J; junction bases unmatched: 10. CDR3 sequence reads: CASQPGQASNEQFF. The DNA of the CDR3 is TGTGCCAGCCAACCGGGACAGGCGTCGAATGAGCAGTTCTTC.

This chain uses TRBV4-3 with TRBJ1-6; the match to TRBD1 covers 7 bases. The CDR3 spans 15 residues. Germline lookup yields CDR1 LGHNA and CDR2 YSLEER. V gave up 0 bases and J gave up 10 bases; unmatched junction bases: 6. CDR3 sequence reads: CASSQDETGRSPLHF. CDR3 DNA: TGCGCCAGCAGCCAAGATGAGACAGGGAGATCACCCCTCCACTTT.

A single count supports this clone. V gene TRBV27 combines with J gene TRBJ2-3; TRBD2 aligns across 8 bases. Trimming at V came to 6 bases and at J to 1 base, leaving 0 bases not matched to a gene. CDR3 length: 13 amino acids. CDR1 and CDR2 from the germline V gene are MNHEY and SMNVEV (reference sequence). The CDR3: CASRRGGTDTQYF. DNA for the CDR3: TGTGCCAGCAGGCGGGGGGGCACAGATACGCAGTATTTT.

In its sample, this clone was seen once. This chain connects TRBV2 to TRBJ1-1; 11 bases line up with TRBD1. The CDR3 spans 14 residues. CDR1 and CDR2 (germline): SNHLY, FYNNEI. The trim removed 4 bases at V and 7 bases at J, leaving 5 bases unmatched. The CDR3 DNA reads as TGTGCCAGCAGTGGGGCCGGGACAGGGGGTGAAGCTTTCTTT. This gives the protein CASSGAGTGGEAFF.

The chain's CDR3 is CASSPRTVIANNQPQHF. The CDR3 DNA reads TGTGCCAGCTCACCTCGGACGGTTATAGCGAACAATCAGCCCCAGCATTTT. The rearrangement uses TRBV18 and TRBJ1-5; D ambiguous. Trimming cost V 3 bases and J 3 bases, with 18 bases left between them. Per germline, CDR1 KGHSH and CDR2 LQKENI. The CDR3 totals 17 residues.

The chain links TRBV19 to TRBJ2-6; 8 bases fit TRBD1. The V and J ends lost 5 bases and 2 bases, in that order; junction bases with no gene match: 2. This CDR3 is built from 15 residues. The V gene's germline CDR1 is LNHDA and CDR2 SQIVND (reference sequence). The CDR3 DNA reads TGTGCCAGTAGTTCACAGGGGGCTGGGGCCAACGTCCTGACTTTC. Its translation: CASSSQGAGANVLTF. The full variable domain, with the rest looked up from reference TRBV19 and TRBJ2-6, is DGGITQSPKYLFRKEGQNVTLSCEQNLNHDAMYWYRQDPGQGLRLIYYSQIVNDFQKGDIAEGYSVSREKKESFPLTVTSAQKNPTAFYLCASSSQGAGANVLTFGAGSRLTVL.

The CDR3 region has the DNA TGCGCCAGCAGCTTAGGGACAGGTGGGGTTACGCAGTATTTT. Translation gives CASSLGTGGVTQYF. The chain recombines TRBV5-1 with TRBJ2-3, with 8 bases lining up with TRBD1. This CDR3 has 14 amino acids. V gave up 2 bases and J gave up 8 bases; unmatched junction bases: 7. Germline CDR1 is SGHRS and CDR2 is YFSETQ.

The chain is built from TRBV6-5 and TRBJ1-4, with a weak D call TRBD1 (5 bases). The CDR3 consists of 13 residues. Germline CDR1 is MNHEY and CDR2 is SVGAGI. Trimming stripped 8 bases from V and 3 bases from J, with 10 bases between. CDR3 loop: CASGRGPNEKLFF. The CDR3 region has the DNA TGTGCCAGCGGGAGGGGTCCTAATGAAAAACTGTTTTTT.

This clone was detected once. The rearrangement links TRBV9 to TRBJ1-4; perhaps TRBD1 as D (6 bases). V lost 3 bases, J lost 7 bases, and 16 bases lay in between. This CDR3 spans 15 amino acids. The germline gives CDR1 SGDLS, CDR2 YYNGEE. The CDR3 DNA sequence: TGTGCCAGCAGCGCCCTCACAGGGATTGGTGAAAAACTGTTTTTT. Amino acids: CASSALTGIGEKLFF.

The chain's CDR3 is CATSRDPVRPDTQYF. The CDR3 DNA reads as TGTGCCACCAGCAGAGATCCCGTTCGTCCAGATACGCAGTATTTT. This chain joins TRBV15 and TRBJ2-3; unclear D gene. Germline assignment: CDR1 LNHNV and CDR2 YYDKDF (reference sequence). The CDR3 is 15 amino acids. The ends were cut back, 0 bases at V and 4 bases at J, with 11 bases in the middle.

This sequence joins TRBV5-4 and TRBJ2-5; D may be TRBD1 (6 bases). The CDR3 has 14 amino acids. Trimming left V 0 bases short and J 6 bases short, with 12 bases between. The germline V gene encodes CDR1 SGHNT and CDR2 YYREEE (reference sequence). The CDR3 bases are TGTGCCAGCAGCTTGGAATCAGGGGTGAAGACCCAGTACTTC. This gives the protein CASSLESGVKTQYF.

V gene TRBV11-2 combines with J gene TRBJ2-3, with 11 bases matching TRBD2. V shed 2 bases, J shed 2 bases, and the junction held 6 bases outside the gene matches. The length of the CDR3 is 17 residues. Germline values: CDR1 SGHAT, CDR2 FQNNGV. CDR3 bases: TGTGCCAGCAGCTTATCGGGACTAGCGGCGATCACAGATACGCAGTATTTT. Encoded protein: CASSLSGLAAITDTQYF.

As to this clone: One junction end does not reproduce the germline sequence, and a read error may be involved. This chain connects TRBV7-9 to TRBJ1-4; 7 nucleotides agree with TRBD1. Germline V lookup: CDR1 SEHNR, CDR2 FQNEAQ (reference sequence). This CDR3 has 13 residues. The CDR3 nucleotides are TGTGCCAGCAGCCTTCGGGACAGCGAAAGACTGTTTTTT. This sequence encodes CASSLRDSERLFF.